This T cell receptor (beta chain) originates from a study of blood T cell repertoires in COVID-19. The CDR3 contains 15 residues. Trimming removed 6 bases from V and 0 bases from J, with 18 bases in between. The V gene's germline CDR1 is SQVTM and CDR2 ANQGSEA. The assay was immunoSEQ multiplex PCR, and TCRdb's table has in-frame clones only and misses some. Of around 11,000 clones listed, 80% are singletons. Sequences were obtained from peripheral blood. The receptor comes from a man between 65 and 85 years old with active COVID-19. The gene calls are TRBV29-1 and TRBJ2-7; D may be TRBD1 (6 bases). CDR3 in amino acids: CSVAIPQGASYEQYF. CDR3 sequence (DNA): TGCAGCGTCGCAATCCCACAGGGAGCCTCCTACGAGCAGTACTTC.